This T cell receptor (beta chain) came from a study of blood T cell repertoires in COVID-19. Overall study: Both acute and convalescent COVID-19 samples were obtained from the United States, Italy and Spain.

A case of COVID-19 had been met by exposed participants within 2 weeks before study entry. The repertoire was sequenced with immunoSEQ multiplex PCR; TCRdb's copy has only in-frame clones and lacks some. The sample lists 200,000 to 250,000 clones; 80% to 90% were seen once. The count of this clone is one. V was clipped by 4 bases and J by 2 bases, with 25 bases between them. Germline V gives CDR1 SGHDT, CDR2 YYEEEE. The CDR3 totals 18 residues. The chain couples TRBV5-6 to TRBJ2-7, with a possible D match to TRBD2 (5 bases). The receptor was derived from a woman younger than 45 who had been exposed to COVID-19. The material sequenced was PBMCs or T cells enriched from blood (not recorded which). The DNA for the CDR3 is TGTGCCAGCAGCCCTCGGCGGGCAGGCTCTCTAAGAACCTACGAGCAGTACTTC. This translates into CASSPRRAGSLRTYEQYF.